This paragraph reports one T cell receptor (beta chain). The target antigen is unknown. This sample is drawn from a study of CD8 T cells in ankylosing spondylitis. Study findings and constraints: Reports say disease-linked clones showed up significantly more in matched ankylosing spondylitis synovial fluid. A TCR beta motif made of fewer than ten highly homologous variants seemed typical of ankylosing spondylitis blood.

The V end lost 2 bases, the J end lost 7 bases, and 9 bases lay between the germline ends. CDR3 length: 12 residues. Germline CDR1 reads SGHKS; CDR2 reads YYEKEE (reference sequence). TCRdb independently ran MiXCR on the 5' RACE reads; one entry per CDR3 protein. The sample records under 550,000 distinct CDR3 sequences, about 24% being singletons. Sequencing was done on a sample of blood, either unsorted or a sorted T cell fraction (not recorded which). The J gene is TRBJ2-5, the V gene TRBV5-5, with D unresolved. This sequence was found in a male donor with ankylosing spondylitis. CDR3: CASSFGVRTQYF. The CDR3 DNA is TGTGCCAGCAGCTTCGGTGTTAGGACCCAGTACTTC.